One and the same sample provided the 20 T cell receptor beta chains below, sequenced in a study of T-cell memory formation after mild COVID-19. MiXCR, run by TCRdb on the 5' RACE reads, gives a single entry per CDR3 protein. The sample contains 250,000 to 400,000 distinct CDR3 sequences, approximately 15% of which appear only once. Sequencing used PBMCs or a T cell subset sorted from them (not recorded which). Receptors were obtained from a man younger than 30 who had mild COVID-19 (a few samples of this study predate the infection). Cell type and time point are not known.

CDR3 coding DNA: TGTGCCACTAAAGCGGCTTCAATACTGGATACGCAGTATTTT. Its translation is CATKAASILDTQYF. V is TRBV7-2 and J is TRBJ2-3; a possible D gene is TRBD2 (5 bases). The CDR3 loop spans 14 amino acids. The germline V gene has CDR1 SGHTA and CDR2 FQGNSA. Trimming cost V 10 bases and J 6 bases, with 20 bases left between them.

This clonotype was counted between two and nine times. This chain links TRBV5-1 with TRBJ2-3, with TRBD1 matching over 7 bases. V dropped 3 bases and J dropped 6; count of bases not matched to a gene: 4. Germline assignment: CDR1 SGHRS and CDR2 YFSETQ. The CDR3 sequence is 13 residues long. The CDR3 loop reads CASSSRGWDTQYF. The CDR3 bases are TGCGCCAGCAGCTCCAGGGGGTGGGATACGCAGTATTTT.

This clonotype has at least ten counts. CDR3 nucleotides: TGTGCCAGCACTTCCTCCAAGGGGCAGGCAGATACGCAGTATTTT. It translates to CASTSSKGQADTQYF. The J gene is TRBJ2-3, the V gene TRBV5-6; perhaps TRBD1 as D (5 bases). The germline CDR1 and CDR2 sequences are SGHDT and YYEEEE. The CDR3 is 15 residues long. V was shortened by 6 bases and J by 4 bases, with 18 bases between the two germline ends.

The chain joins TRBV7-9 to TRBJ1-1, with 7 bases identical to TRBD1. Germline trimming cut 3 bases from V and 7 bases from J; bases unmatched to any gene: 2. The CDR3 spans 12 residues. Germline V gives CDR1 SEHNR, CDR2 FQNEAQ (reference sequence). The CDR3 region has the DNA TGTGCCAGCAGCTTTCGGACAGGTGAAGCTTTCTTT. Its translation: CASSFRTGEAFF.

This clonotype occurred a few times. The chain employs TRBV28 and TRBJ2-7; 9 bases match TRBD1. The CDR3 loop spans 14 amino acids. After removal of 4 bases from V and 6 bases from J, the junction contained 7 bases not matched to a gene. Germline values: CDR1 MDHEN, CDR2 SYDVKM. The CDR3 spells CASSYLRDRVEQYV. The CDR3 nucleotides read TGTGCCAGCAGTTATCTCCGGGACAGGGTCGAGCAGTACGTC.

CDR3 coding DNA: TGTGCCAGCAGTTTACGGGGGGCTGGGGCCAACGTCCTGACTTTC. This translates into CASSLRGAGANVLTF. The J gene is TRBJ2-6, the V gene TRBV27; the match to TRBD2 covers 7 bases. Trimming at V came to 2 bases and at J to 2 bases, leaving 0 bases not matched to a gene. The CDR3 is made up of 15 amino acids. Germline V gene sequence: CDR1 MNHEY, CDR2 SMNVEV (reference sequence).

This clonotype was seen a handful of times. This sequence joins TRBV20-1 and TRBJ2-1; D gene unclear. V shed 1 base and J shed 3 bases, with 10 bases lying between them. The germline CDR1 and CDR2 sequences are DFQATT and SNEGSKA (reference sequence). This CDR3 is 14 amino acids long. CDR3 nucleotide sequence: TGCAGTGCTAGAGTTCGCGGAAACTACAATGAGCAGTTCTTC. Translated, it gives CSARVRGNYNEQFF.

Only a few counts were recorded for this clonotype. The rearrangement links TRBV6-5 to TRBJ2-3; no reliable D call. The CDR3 is 13 amino acids. Germline lookup yields CDR1 MNHEY and CDR2 SVGAGI. The V and J ends lost 6 bases and 4 bases respectively, with 11 bases between them. CDR3 in amino acids: CASSLGWSDTQYF. In DNA, the CDR3 is TGTGCCAGCAGCCTAGGCTGGTCAGATACGCAGTATTTT.

The genes are TRBV10-2 and TRBJ1-6; TRBD1 aligns across 8 bases. With 3 bases clipped from V and 7 bases from J, the junction kept 8 bases outside the gene matches. From germline, CDR1 is WSHSY and CDR2 SAAADI. The CDR3 loop spans 16 amino acids. Here the CDR3 DNA reads TGCGCCAGCAGTGACGCAGGGGGCTACAGGAATTCACCCCTCCACTTT. Amino acids: CASSDAGGYRNSPLHF.

The V call is TRBV20-1, the J call TRBJ2-7; TRBD2 is a possible D gene (6 bases). Germline V lookup: CDR1 DFQATT, CDR2 SNEGSKA (reference sequence). V lost 6 bases, J lost 2 bases, and 17 bases lay in between. The CDR3 extends over 14 amino acids. This CDR3 reads CSAEAGTGTYEQYV. The CDR3 DNA reads TGCAGTGCCGAAGCAGGGACTGGCACCTACGAGCAGTACGTC.

This clonotype turned up a few times. The chain couples TRBV4-3 to TRBJ1-2; TRBD1 aligns across 7 bases. V lost 2 bases and J lost 6; bases outside the gene matches: 3. Germline V CDR1 and CDR2: LGHNA, YSLEER. The CDR3 has 13 amino acids. The CDR3 spells CASSQYRGDGYTF. The CDR3 DNA sequence: TGCGCCAGCAGCCAATACAGGGGAGATGGCTACACCTTC.

CDR3 DNA sequence: TGCGCCAGCAGCTTGGGAGCCTACGAGCAGTTCTTC. Amino acid sequence: CASSLGAYEQFF. The chain is built from TRBV5-1 and TRBJ2-1; D not certain. The CDR3 is 12 amino acids. Germline CDR1 and CDR2: SGHRS and YFSETQ. Deletions cut 0 bases from V and 10 bases from J, with 8 bases between.

V and J are TRBV11-2 and TRBJ2-1, with D unclear. CDR3 length: 14 amino acids. V was shortened by 7 bases and J by 2 bases, with 12 bases between the two germline ends. Germline V CDR1 and CDR2: SGHAT, FQNNGV. The CDR3 coding sequence is TGTGCCAGCACGAACGGGCGGACCTACAATGAGCAGTTCTTC. It encodes CASTNGRTYNEQFF.

The V gene is TRBV2, the J gene TRBJ2-7; a weak D match, TRBD2 (6 bases). Trimming took off 5 bases at V and 3 bases at J, with 11 bases between the two ends. The CDR3 has 13 amino acids. Germline values: CDR1 SNHLY, CDR2 FYNNEI. CDR3 in amino acids: CASSWDFDYEQYF. As DNA, the CDR3 is TGTGCCAGCAGTTGGGACTTTGACTACGAGCAGTACTTC. The entire variable domain, with the rest obtained from reference TRBV2 and TRBJ2-7, is as follows: EPEVTQTPSHQVTQMGQEVILRCVPISNHLYFYWYRQILGQKVEFLVSFYNNEISEKSEIFDDQFSVERPDGSNFTLKIRSTKLEDSAMYFCASSWDFDYEQYFGPGTRLTVT.

This clonotype was seen more than once but under ten times. The chain uses TRBV7-2 and TRBJ2-3, with D uncertain. V was cut by 5 bases and J by 6 bases, with 12 bases left in between. The CDR3 totals 13 residues. Germline loops: CDR1 SGHTA, CDR2 FQGNSA. CDR3 residues: CASSKTGFDTQYF. The CDR3 DNA sequence: TGTGCCAGCAGCAAGACGGGTTTCGATACGCAGTATTTT.

Only a few counts were recorded for this clonotype. The genes are TRBV3-1 and TRBJ1-3; D gene uncertain. This CDR3 contains 15 residues. Germline V gene lookup returns CDR1 LGHDT and CDR2 YNNKEL (reference sequence). Trimming pared 3 bases from V and 0 bases from J, leaving 9 bases between. The CDR3 region has the DNA TGTGCCAGCAGCCAGGGCACCCGCTCTGGAAACACCATATATTTT. Translating it yields CASSQGTRSGNTIYF.

This clonotype was detected ten times or more. This chain uses TRBV18 with TRBJ2-7; maybe TRBD1 (7 bases). Germline V gene lookup returns CDR1 KGHSH and CDR2 LQKENI. The CDR3 is made up of 12 amino acids. Between the trimmed V and J ends, which lost 6 bases and 12 bases, there was a span of 18 bases. CDR3 sequence: CASSSQGGTAYV. Here the CDR3 DNA reads TGTGCCAGCTCTTCCCAAGGAGGGACAGCGTACGTC.

The table lists this clonotype with a few counts. The chain is built from TRBV5-1 and TRBJ1-1; D possibly corresponds to TRBD1 (5 bases). Looked up from germline, CDR1 is SGHRS and CDR2 is YFSETQ. The CDR3 extends over 13 amino acids. Trimming stripped 3 bases from V and 10 bases from J, with 16 bases between. DNA for the CDR3: TGCGCCAGCAGCTCCGGGGCCGGGGCTCGAGCTTTCTTT. This gives the protein CASSSGAGARAFF.

There are a few counts of this clonotype. The chain links TRBV7-9 to TRBJ1-1; TRBD1 matches 9 bases. This CDR3 is built from 15 residues. The trim removed 5 bases at V and 2 bases at J, leaving 6 bases unmatched. The germline CDR1 and CDR2 sequences are SEHNR and FQNEAQ (reference sequence). CDR3 in amino acids: CASSHAQGANTEAFF. For the CDR3, the DNA is TGTGCCAGCAGCCACGCACAGGGGGCTAACACTGAAGCTTTCTTT. Full variable domain (missing parts from reference TRBV7-9 and TRBJ1-1): DTGVSQNPRHKITKRGQNVTFRCDPISEHNRLYWYRQTLGQGPEFLTYFQNEAQLEKSRLLSDRFSAERPKGSFSTLEIQRTEQGDSAMYLCASSHAQGANTEAFFGQGTRLTVV.

As regards this clonotype: The junction does not match germline at one end; this may be a read error. V is TRBV12-3 or TRBV12-4 and J is TRBJ2-5; TRBD2 matches 7 bases. The CDR3 sequence is 15 residues long. The CDR3 sequence is CAGSPGGTMRETQYF. The CDR3 DNA is TGTGCCGGCAGTCCCGGGGGGACCATGCGAGAGACCCAGTACTTC.